Listed below are T cell receptor beta chains from one sample, sequenced in a study of blood T cell repertoires in COVID-19. The protocol was immunoSEQ multiplex PCR, while the TCRdb copy is restricted to in-frame clones and leaves out a portion. The sample consists of fewer than 120,000 clones, 88% of them appearing once. Sequencing was performed on peripheral blood. Receptor source: a woman between 50 and 59 years old with acute or convalescent COVID-19. Each CDR3 is given with its conserved first and last residue. The D gene is left open where the match is weak. Clone sizes are given selectively: once, few, many, or a class where the clone is expanded.

NA | once | TRBJ2-3 | TRBV3-1/TRBV3-2 | TGTGCCAGCAGCCGCGGGACAGCTAGCACAGATACGCAGTATTTT | CASSRGTASTDTQYF
TRBD1 | NA | TRBJ2-2 | TRBV7-9 | TGTGCCAGCAGCTCCCCCCTGACAGGGGCCGGGGAGCTGTTTTTT | CASSSPLTGAGELFF
NA | NA | TRBJ1-5 | TRBV28 | TGTGCCAGCAGTTTTGGCAGGTCGGTTAGCAATCAGCCCCAGCATTTT | CASSFGRSVSNQPQHF
TRBD2 | NA | TRBJ2-5 | TRBV30 | TGTGCCTGGAGTTCGGGACTAGCGGGAGTAGAGACCCAGTACTTC | CAWSSGLAGVETQYF
TRBD2 | NA | TRBJ2-7 | TRBV5-1 | TGCGCCAGCAGCTTGGTGGGTAGCGGGAGCGAGCAGTACTTC | CASSLVGSGSEQYF
NA | NA | TRBJ1-2 | TRBV13 | TGTGCCAGCAGCTTGGGTCGGCGGGGAGACTATGGCTACACCTTC | CASSLGRRGDYGYTF
NA | NA | TRBJ2-1 | TRBV24-1 | TGTGCCACCAGAGGAGTGGGTAGCTCCTACAATGAGCAGTTCTTC | CATRGVGSSYNEQFF
TRBD2 | NA | TRBJ2-1 | TRBV9 | TGTGCCAGCAGCGTACTAGCGGGAGTAGGAGATGAGCAGTTCTTC | CASSVLAGVGDEQFF
TRBD1 | NA | TRBJ1-6 | TRBV27 | TGTGCCAGCAGTTTCCAGGGCAGGGGGAATTCACCCCTCCACTTT | CASSFQGRGNSPLHF
NA | NA | TRBJ2-2 | TRBV29-1 | TGCAGCGTCCATGGTGCGGTCACCGGGGAGCTGTTTTTT | CSVHGAVTGELFF
TRBD1 | NA | TRBJ1-3 | TRBV7-9 | TGTGCCAGCAGCCTCCGGACAGGGTCGGGAAACACCATATATTTT | CASSLRTGSGNTIYF
TRBD2 | NA | TRBJ2-1 | TRBV6-4 | TGTGCCAGCAGTGACCCTACGGTGGGACTAGCGGGCGGGGGAGAGCAGTTCTTC | CASSDPTVGLAGGGEQFF
TRBD1 | NA | TRBJ2-5 | TRBV6-5 | TGTGCCAGTTCCCAGGGGGTGGGGACCCAGTACTTC | CASSQGVGTQYF
TRBD1 | NA | TRBJ2-2 | TRBV28 | TGTGCCAGCGGGGAGGTTTCGGGACAGGGGAATTTGGACACCGGGGAGCTGTTTTTT | CASGEVSGQGNLDTGELFF
TRBD1 | once | TRBJ2-1 | TRBV19 | TGTGCCAGTAGTAATAGGGACAGGGGTGTGCAGTTCTTC | CASSNRDRGVQFF
NA | NA | TRBJ1-5 | TRBV19 | TGTGCCAGTATAGAAGGACAATATAGCAATCAGCCCCAGCATTTT | CASIEGQYSNQPQHF
TRBD1 | NA | TRBJ1-4 | TRBV3-1/TRBV3-2 | TGTGCCAGCAGCCAAGGCGACGGACAGGGCAATGAAAAACTGTTTTTT | CASSQGDGQGNEKLFF
TRBD2 | NA | TRBJ2-1 | TRBV19 | TGTGCCAGTAATCCCGGGACTAGCGGGAGTAATGAGCAGTTCTTC | CASNPGTSGSNEQFF
NA | NA | TRBJ2-1 | TRBV30 | TGTGCCTGGAGTAGGAGAGTGCCGGTCAATGAGCAGTTCTTC | CAWSRRVPVNEQFF
TRBD1 | once | TRBJ1-4 | TRBV27 | TGTGCCAGCAGTTTGGGGGGCGGCACCAGGGGGAAACTGTTTTTT | CASSLGGGTRGKLFF
TRBD1 | NA | TRBJ1-5 | TRBV7-6 | TGTGCCAGCAGCCCCTCGGACAGGGTCGCGGATCAGCCCCAGCATTTT | CASSPSDRVADQPQHF
TRBD2 | NA | TRBJ2-2 | TRBV6-1 | TGTGCCAGCAGTGGAAGACTAGCGGGAGCGGTCGGGGAGCTGTTTTTT | CASSGRLAGAVGELFF
TRBD2 | few | TRBJ2-3 | TRBV5-8 | TGTGCCAGCAGCAGGACTAGCGGGATACCCACTAGCACAGATACGCAGTATTTT | CASSRTSGIPTSTDTQYF
NA | once | TRBJ1-1 | TRBV3-1/TRBV3-2 | TGTGCCAGCAGCCAAGAATTGGGGCAGGGTGAAGCTTTCTTT | CASSQELGQGEAFF
TRBD1 | NA | TRBJ2-3 | TRBV2 | TGTGCCAGCAGCTCACAGGGGCACCAGGTCCCAGATACGCAGTATTTT | CASSSQGHQVPDTQYF
TRBD2 | NA | TRBJ2-7 | TRBV28 | TGTGCCAGCAGTTCCGGGACTAGCGGGAGTTTCTACGAGCAGTACTTC | CASSSGTSGSFYEQYF
NA | once | TRBJ1-4 | TRBV4-1 | TGCGCCAGCAGCCAAGAACCAGGGGCTAATGAAAAACTGTTTTTT | CASSQEPGANEKLFF
NA | NA | TRBJ2-1 | TRBV28 | TGTGCCAGCAGTTCAGGTAGCTACAATGAGCAGTTCTTC | CASSSGSYNEQFF
NA | NA | TRBJ2-3 | TRBV18 | TGTGCCAGCTCCCTCAGGGTGGCAGATACGCAGTATTTT | CASSLRVADTQYF
NA | NA | TRBJ2-2 | TRBV5-5 | TGTGCCAGCAGCTCGACAGGCGGGGGAGAAGGCGGGATGAGGTCCGGGGAGCTGTTTTTT | CASSSTGGGEGGMRSGELFF
TRBD1 | NA | TRBJ1-5 | TRBV5-1 | TGCGCCAGCAGCTTGCAAGGGGGCGTGGGTCAGCCCCAGCATTTT | CASSLQGGVGQPQHF
NA | NA | TRBJ1-1 | TRBV5-8 | TGTGCCAGCAGCTTGACACACCTGAACACTGAAGCTTTCTTT | CASSLTHLNTEAFF
TRBD1 | once | TRBJ1-4 | TRBV6-5 | TGTGCCAGCACGAAAGCCGGGACAGCAAACGAAAAACTGTTTTTT | CASTKAGTANEKLFF
TRBD1 | NA | TRBJ1-2 | TRBV6-1 | TGTGCCAGCAGTGAAGGTCTAGGACAGGGAAACTATGGCTACACCTTC | CASSEGLGQGNYGYTF
TRBD1 | NA | TRBJ1-1 | TRBV2 | TGTGCCAGCGACGGGACAGGGCATACTGAAGCTTTCTTT | CASDGTGHTEAFF
NA | NA | TRBJ2-1 | TRBV12-1 | TGTGCCAGCAGCTTTACTAGCGGATCTTCAAGCTCCTACAATGAGCAGTTCTTC | CASSFTSGSSSSYNEQFF
NA | NA | TRBJ2-2 | TRBV4-1 | TGCGCCAGCAGCCAAGACCCTGCGGGACCGAACACCGGGGAGCTGTTTTTT | CASSQDPAGPNTGELFF
TRBD1 | NA | TRBJ1-1 | TRBV30 | TGTGCCTGGACGACAGGGGTTTCCCCGGCGGCTTTAAACACTGAAGCTTTCTTT | CAWTTGVSPAALNTEAFF